This T cell receptor beta chain was obtained from a study of graft-versus-host responses after intestinal transplantation. Clones were read by immunoSEQ multiplex PCR, and TCRdb kept only the in-frame ones, dropping some. The data show 20,000 to 25,000 clones, around 94% seen once. This CDR3 comprises 13 residues. Looked up from germline, CDR1 is MDHEN and CDR2 is SYDVKM. The V end was cut by 7 bases, the J end by 6 bases, with 15 bases between. This chain connects TRBV28 to TRBJ2-5, with D maybe TRBD1 (7 bases). The input for sequencing was PBMCs, taken 156 days after intestinal transplant. The receptor was derived from a human patient who received an intestinal transplant, so some T cells may come from the graft donor. The CDR3 region is CASNLQGRKTQYF. The CDR3 bases are TGTGCCAGCAACTTACAGGGGAGGAAGACCCAGTACTTC.